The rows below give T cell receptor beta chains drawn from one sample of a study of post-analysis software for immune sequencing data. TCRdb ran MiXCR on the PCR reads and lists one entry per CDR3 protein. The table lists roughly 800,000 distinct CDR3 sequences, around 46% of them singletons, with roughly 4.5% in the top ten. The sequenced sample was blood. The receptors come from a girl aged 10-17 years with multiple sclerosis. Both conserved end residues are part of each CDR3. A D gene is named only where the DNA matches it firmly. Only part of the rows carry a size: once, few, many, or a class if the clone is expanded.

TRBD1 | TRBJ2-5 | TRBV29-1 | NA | TGCAGCGCCGATACAGGGGATAGAGTACAAGAGACCCAGTACTTC | CSADTGDRVQETQYF
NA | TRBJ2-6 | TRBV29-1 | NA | TGCAGCGTTGATGTTCTTGGGGCCAACGTCCTGACTTTC | CSVDVLGANVLTF
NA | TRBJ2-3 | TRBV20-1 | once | TGCAGTGCTAGAGATGGTGCGGAGGAAGAAGATACGCAGTATTTT | CSARDGAEEEDTQYF
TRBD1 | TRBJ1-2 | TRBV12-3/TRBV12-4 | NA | TGTGCCAGCACCTCGGGGACAGACTATGGCTACACCTTC | CASTSGTDYGYTF
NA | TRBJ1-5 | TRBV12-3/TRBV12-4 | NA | TGTGCCAGCAGTTTTGGGGGGCAGCTCAATCAGCCCCAGCATTTT | CASSFGGQLNQPQHF
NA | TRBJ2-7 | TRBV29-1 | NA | TGCAGCGTTGCGGGGAGGACGGAATCCTACGAGCAGTACTTC | CSVAGRTESYEQYF
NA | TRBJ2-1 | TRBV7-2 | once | TGTGCCAGCAGCAAAAGACCGGACGGAGATTCTAGGGGTGAGCAGTTCTTC | CASSKRPDGDSRGEQFF
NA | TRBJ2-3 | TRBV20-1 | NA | TGCAGTGCTAGCCCAGCGGAAACCCTTGCAGATACGCAGTATTTT | CSASPAETLADTQYF
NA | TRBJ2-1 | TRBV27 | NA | TGTGCCAGCAGTTTGGGTTTGAGGGCCGAGGGTGAGCAGTTCTTC | CASSLGLRAEGEQFF
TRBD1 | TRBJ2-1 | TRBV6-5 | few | TGTGCCAGCAGGGACGCGGACAGGGAGTTCTTC | CASRDADREFF
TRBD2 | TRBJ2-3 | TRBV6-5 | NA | TGTGCCAGCACCATACGGTGGACTAGCGACACAGATACGCAGTATTTT | CASTIRWTSDTDTQYF
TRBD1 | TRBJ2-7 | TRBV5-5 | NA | TGTGCCAGCAGCTCGCCACAGGGGAAGAGTTACGAGCAGTACTTC | CASSSPQGKSYEQYF
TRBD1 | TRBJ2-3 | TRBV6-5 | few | TGTGCCAGCAGTTACGGACAGGGTGGGGATACGCAGTATTTT | CASSYGQGGDTQYF
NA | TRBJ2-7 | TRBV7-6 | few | TGTGCCAGCAGCCCACGGTCAATAATGTTAGGGAGGTACGAGCAGTACTTC | CASSPRSIMLGRYEQYF
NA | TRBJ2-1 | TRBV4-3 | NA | TGCGCCAGCAGCCAAGATGGGGGGGGCCATGAGCAGTTCTTC | CASSQDGGGHEQFF
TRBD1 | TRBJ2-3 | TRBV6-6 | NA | TGTGCCAGCGACAGGGGATGGGGGGATACGCAGTATTTT | CASDRGWGDTQYF
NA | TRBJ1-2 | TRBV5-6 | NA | TGTGCCAGCAGCTTGGGAGGGAGGGATGGCTACACCTTC | CASSLGGRDGYTF
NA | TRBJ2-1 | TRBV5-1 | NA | TGCGCCAGCAGCTTGGCAAGGGGGGGATACAATGAGCAGTTCTTC | CASSLARGGYNEQFF
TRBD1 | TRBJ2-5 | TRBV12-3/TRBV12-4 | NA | TGTGCCAGCAGGACGGGGGACAGGGCCAGCGGAGAGACCCAGTACTTC | CASRTGDRASGETQYF
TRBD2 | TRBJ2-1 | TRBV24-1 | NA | TGTGCCACCAGTGATGGGACTAGCGGGAGGACCTATAGCTCCTACAATGAGCAGTTCTTC | CATSDGTSGRTYSSYNEQFF
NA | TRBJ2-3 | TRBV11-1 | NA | TGTGCCAGCAGCTCCGGGGCCACCACAGATACGCAGTATTTT | CASSSGATTDTQYF
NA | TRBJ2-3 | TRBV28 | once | TGTGCCAGCAGTTTCGGTGCAGGGTTAAAAAGCACAGATACGCAGTATTTT | CASSFGAGLKSTDTQYF
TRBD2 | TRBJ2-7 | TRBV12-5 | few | TGTGCTAGTGGTTCGGAGCGGGGCATCGGCTACGAGCAGTACTTC | CASGSERGIGYEQYF
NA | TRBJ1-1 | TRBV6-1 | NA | TGTGCCAGCTCGGAGGCCACTGAAGCTTTCTTT | CASSEATEAFF
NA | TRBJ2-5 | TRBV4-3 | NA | TGCGCCAGCAGCCAAGACCAGGAGGGAATCGAGACCCAGTACTTC | CASSQDQEGIETQYF
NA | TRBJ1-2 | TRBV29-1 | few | TGCAGCGTTCAAGGTACAGGCGGACCTAACTATGGCTACACCTTC | CSVQGTGGPNYGYTF
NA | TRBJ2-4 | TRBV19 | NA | TGTGCCAGTAGTATGGTAGGGGCAGGTTGGGAGCAGTACTTC | CASSMVGAGWEQYF
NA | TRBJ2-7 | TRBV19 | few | TGTGCCAGTAGTATATCAGGGAGCTCCTACGAGCAGTACTTC | CASSISGSSYEQYF
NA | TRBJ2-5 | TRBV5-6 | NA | TGTGCCAGCAGCTTAGAACTCGAAGAGACCCAGTACTTC | CASSLELEETQYF
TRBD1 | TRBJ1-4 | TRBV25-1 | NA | TGTGCCAGCAGTGTCCCCACAGGGGGTAGCGAAAAACTGTTTTTT | CASSVPTGGSEKLFF
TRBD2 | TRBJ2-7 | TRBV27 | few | TGTGCCAGCAGTTCGGGACTATACTACGAGCAGTACTTC | CASSSGLYYEQYF
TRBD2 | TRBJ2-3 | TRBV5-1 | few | TGCGCCAGCAGCCCCCCGTCCCAGGCTACTCTCGGGGGGACAGATACGCAGTATTTT | CASSPPSQATLGGTDTQYF
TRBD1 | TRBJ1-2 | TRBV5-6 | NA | TGTGCCAGCAGCTTGGAAAAAGGACAGGGGCCTTTTTACTATGGCTACACCTTC | CASSLEKGQGPFYYGYTF
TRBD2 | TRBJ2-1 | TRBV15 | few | TGTGCCACCAGCACCGGCGCTTGGGCTAGCGGGAGCGATGAGCAGTTCTTC | CATSTGAWASGSDEQFF
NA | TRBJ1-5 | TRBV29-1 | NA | TGCAGCACGACCTCGGGACCCTCGGGGCCCCAGCATTTT | CSTTSGPSGPQHF
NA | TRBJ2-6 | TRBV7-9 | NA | TGTGCCAGCAGCCATCGCTTGGGAGTTCGCTCTGGGGCCAACGTCCTGACTTTC | CASSHRLGVRSGANVLTF
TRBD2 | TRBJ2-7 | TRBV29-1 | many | TGCAGCGGAGGGGAGGGCTACGAGCAGTACTTC | CSGGEGYEQYF
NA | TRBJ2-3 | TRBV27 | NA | TGTGCCAGCAGTCCGTCTCACTGGAATACGCAGTATTTT | CASSPSHWNTQYF
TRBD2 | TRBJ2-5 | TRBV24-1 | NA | TGTGCCACCAGTGATCCCAGTGACGGGAGGGCCTCAGAGACCCAGTACTTC | CATSDPSDGRASETQYF
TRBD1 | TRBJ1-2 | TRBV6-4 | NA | TGTGCCAGCAGAGAAACAGGGGGCAACTATGGCTACACCTTC | CASRETGGNYGYTF
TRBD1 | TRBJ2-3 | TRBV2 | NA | TGTGCCAGCAGCCAACAGGGGATTCACACAGATACGCAGTATTTT | CASSQQGIHTDTQYF
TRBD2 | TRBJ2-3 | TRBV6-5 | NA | TGTGCCAGCAGTCGGACTAGCGGTGGCACAGATACGCAGTATTTT | CASSRTSGGTDTQYF
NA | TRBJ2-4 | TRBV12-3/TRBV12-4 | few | TGTGCCAGCAGGCCAGAAGCGATAGCCAAAAACATTCAGTACTTC | CASRPEAIAKNIQYF
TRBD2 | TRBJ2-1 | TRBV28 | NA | TGTGCCAGCAGTTCCGGGACTAGCGACAATGAGCAGTTCTTC | CASSSGTSDNEQFF
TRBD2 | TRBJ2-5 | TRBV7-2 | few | TGTGCCAGCAGCTTAGAGGGACTAGCTGATCAGTACTTC | CASSLEGLADQYF
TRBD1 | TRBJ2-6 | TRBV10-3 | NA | TGTGCCACCCGTAAGTGGGACAGGAATGAAGGGGCCAACGTCCTGACTTTC | CATRKWDRNEGANVLTF